This T cell receptor (beta chain) was identified in a study of CD8 T cells in ankylosing spondylitis. With respect to this clonotype: No antigen is known for it.

This CDR3 spans 16 amino acids. CDR1 and CDR2 from the germline V gene are MNHEY and SVGAGI. With 2 bases clipped from V and 5 bases from J, the junction kept 8 bases outside the gene matches. By quantitative 5'-RACE with molecular barcodes, the TCR beta libraries were made. From the 5' RACE reads, TCRdb called clonotypes with MiXCR, one entry per CDR3 protein. Here the sample spans more than 600,000 distinct CDR3 sequences, around 20% being singletons. Study findings and constraints: Earlier work had already found some motif variants in reactive arthritis synovial fluid and blood. It was reported that disease-linked clones were significantly enriched in matched ankylosing spondylitis synovial fluid. For ankylosing spondylitis blood, a TCR beta motif of 7 or 8 highly homologous variants appeared characteristic. The disease-linked clones had a CD8+ phenotype and low blood frequencies.

The chain uses TRBV6-5 and TRBJ2-2, with 7 nucleotides matching TRBD2. The source is a male donor with ankylosing spondylitis. The sequenced material came from blood, either unsorted or a sorted T cell fraction (not recorded which). CDR3 DNA: TGTGCCAGCAGTTACGAAAGGGACTACTTAACCGGGGAGCTGTTTTTT. Translating it yields CASSYERDYLTGELFF.